The rows below give T cell receptor beta chains drawn from one sample of a study of Ad26.COV2.S vaccination and SARS-CoV-2 variants. Profiled with immunoSEQ multiplex PCR; TCRdb holds only in-frame clones, not every one. The sample includes over 350,000 clones, around nine tenths of them seen just once. The sample here was peripheral blood, taken in a trial of Ad26.COV2.S vaccine versus placebo. All receptors come from a person aged 18 to 59 who received the Ad26.COV2.S COVID-19 vaccine or a placebo. Each CDR3 is given with its conserved first and last residue. Fields, in order: CDR3 length, V gene, clone size, J gene, D gene, CDR3 protein, CDR3 DNA. D genes are given only for firm matches. For some rows the clone size is stated as once, few or many, or as a class when expanded; others skip it.

CDR3 length: 14
V gene: TRBV5-1
clone size: -
J gene: TRBJ1-4
D gene: TRBD1
CDR3 protein: CASSLTGGAEKLFF
CDR3 DNA: TGCGCCAGCAGCTTGACAGGGGGCGCTGAAAAACTGTTTTTT

CDR3 length: 14
V gene: TRBV9
clone size: once
J gene: TRBJ1-1
D gene: -
CDR3 protein: CASSVGSLNTEAFF
CDR3 DNA: TGTGCCAGCAGCGTCGGCAGTTTAAACACTGAAGCTTTCTTT

CDR3 length: 13
V gene: TRBV7-9
clone size: -
J gene: TRBJ2-7
D gene: -
CDR3 protein: CASTMPGRYEQYF
CDR3 DNA: TGTGCCAGCACCATGCCTGGACGCTACGAGCAGTACTTC

CDR3 length: 12
V gene: TRBV11-1
clone size: -
J gene: TRBJ2-7
D gene: -
CDR3 protein: CASSLVGHEQYF
CDR3 DNA: TGTGCCAGCAGCTTAGTAGGGCACGAGCAGTACTTC

CDR3 length: 13
V gene: TRBV2
clone size: -
J gene: TRBJ2-1
D gene: -
CDR3 protein: CASRRDQNNEQFF
CDR3 DNA: TGTGCCAGCAGACGGGACCAGAACAATGAGCAGTTCTTC

CDR3 length: 14
V gene: TRBV11-2
clone size: -
J gene: TRBJ2-7
D gene: -
CDR3 protein: CASRKGYSAYEQYF
CDR3 DNA: TGTGCCAGCAGAAAGGGGTACTCTGCCTACGAGCAGTACTTC

CDR3 length: 13
V gene: TRBV29-1
clone size: few
J gene: TRBJ2-3
D gene: -
CDR3 protein: CSVGEVSTDTQYF
CDR3 DNA: TGCAGCGTTGGGGAGGTTTCAACAGATACGCAGTATTTT

CDR3 length: 13
V gene: TRBV12-3/TRBV12-4
clone size: -
J gene: TRBJ2-7
D gene: -
CDR3 protein: CASSLRQTYEQYF
CDR3 DNA: TGTGCCAGCAGTTTAAGACAGACCTACGAGCAGTACTTC

CDR3 length: 13
V gene: TRBV11-2
clone size: -
J gene: TRBJ2-7
D gene: -
CDR3 protein: CASSLESGSEQYF
CDR3 DNA: TGTGCCAGCAGCTTAGAGTCAGGCTCCGAGCAGTACTTC

CDR3 length: 14
V gene: TRBV10-3
clone size: -
J gene: TRBJ2-7
D gene: -
CDR3 protein: CAISEMVGAYEQYF
CDR3 DNA: TGTGCCATCAGTGAGATGGTCGGAGCCTACGAGCAGTACTTC

CDR3 length: 13
V gene: TRBV7-9
clone size: -
J gene: TRBJ2-2
D gene: -
CDR3 protein: CAPRNGDTGELFF
CDR3 DNA: TGTGCCCCACGTAACGGTGACACCGGGGAGCTGTTTTTT

CDR3 length: 13
V gene: TRBV19
clone size: -
J gene: TRBJ2-7
D gene: -
CDR3 protein: CASSRSRDYEQYF
CDR3 DNA: TGTGCCAGTAGTAGATCGAGGGATTACGAGCAGTACTTC

CDR3 length: 15
V gene: TRBV2
clone size: few
J gene: TRBJ2-1
D gene: TRBD1
CDR3 protein: CASSAGQGKINEQFF
CDR3 DNA: TGTGCCAGCAGTGCGGGACAGGGAAAGATAAATGAGCAGTTCTTC

CDR3 length: 15
V gene: TRBV5-6
clone size: once
J gene: TRBJ2-5
D gene: -
CDR3 protein: CASSLRQAYQETQYF
CDR3 DNA: TGTGCCAGCAGCTTGAGGCAGGCATACCAAGAGACCCAGTACTTC

CDR3 length: 14
V gene: TRBV7-8
clone size: -
J gene: TRBJ1-2
D gene: -
CDR3 protein: CASSRGPFSRGYTF
CDR3 DNA: TGTGCCAGCAGCCGAGGGCCCTTCAGTCGTGGCTACACCTTC

CDR3 length: 14
V gene: TRBV14
clone size: -
J gene: TRBJ2-3
D gene: -
CDR3 protein: CASSLTESTDTQYF
CDR3 DNA: TGTGCCAGCAGCTTGACAGAAAGCACAGATACGCAGTATTTT

CDR3 length: 15
V gene: TRBV11-2
clone size: -
J gene: TRBJ2-2
D gene: TRBD1
CDR3 protein: CASSFDRVNTGELFF
CDR3 DNA: TGTGCCAGCAGCTTCGACAGGGTGAACACCGGGGAGCTGTTTTTT

CDR3 length: 16
V gene: TRBV6-5
clone size: -
J gene: TRBJ1-2
D gene: TRBD1
CDR3 protein: CASSSPRDRSFYGYTF
CDR3 DNA: TGTGCCAGCAGTTCCCCCCGGGACAGGTCCTTCTATGGCTACACCTTC

CDR3 length: 13
V gene: TRBV7-6
clone size: -
J gene: TRBJ2-5
D gene: TRBD1
CDR3 protein: CASSLGQGETQYF
CDR3 DNA: TGTGCCAGCAGCCTCGGACAGGGGGAGACCCAGTACTTC

CDR3 length: 14
V gene: TRBV19
clone size: few
J gene: TRBJ1-2
D gene: TRBD1
CDR3 protein: CASSTRQGIKGYTF
CDR3 DNA: TGTGCCAGTAGTACAAGACAGGGTATTAAGGGCTACACCTTC

CDR3 length: 13
V gene: TRBV12-3/TRBV12-4
clone size: -
J gene: TRBJ1-2
D gene: -
CDR3 protein: CASSEQGWNGYTF
CDR3 DNA: TGTGCCAGCAGTGAACAGGGCTGGAATGGCTACACCTTC

CDR3 length: 13
V gene: TRBV4-3
clone size: -
J gene: TRBJ2-1
D gene: TRBD1
CDR3 protein: CASSLTDRDEQFF
CDR3 DNA: TGCGCCAGCAGCCTCACCGACAGGGATGAGCAGTTCTTC

CDR3 length: 13
V gene: TRBV6-5
clone size: -
J gene: TRBJ2-7
D gene: -
CDR3 protein: CASSRTSSWEQYF
CDR3 DNA: TGTGCCAGCAGTCGCACCTCATCGTGGGAGCAGTACTTC

CDR3 length: 13
V gene: TRBV11-2
clone size: -
J gene: TRBJ2-5
D gene: TRBD1
CDR3 protein: CASSGTGDVTQYF
CDR3 DNA: TGTGCCAGCAGCGGGACAGGGGATGTGACCCAGTACTTC

CDR3 length: 16
V gene: TRBV9
clone size: -
J gene: TRBJ2-1
D gene: -
CDR3 protein: CASSVGWTSGSNEQFF
CDR3 DNA: TGTGCCAGCAGCGTAGGTTGGACCAGTGGGTCCAATGAGCAGTTCTTC

CDR3 length: 16
V gene: TRBV6-2/TRBV6-3
clone size: -
J gene: TRBJ2-1
D gene: -
CDR3 protein: CASSYRAGQLYNEQFF
CDR3 DNA: TGTGCCAGCAGTTACCGGGCAGGGCAGCTCTACAATGAGCAGTTCTTC

CDR3 length: 14
V gene: TRBV7-2
clone size: once
J gene: TRBJ1-5
D gene: -
CDR3 protein: CASSLEGRSEPQHF
CDR3 DNA: TGTGCCAGCAGCTTGGAGGGGAGGTCGGAGCCCCAGCATTTT

CDR3 length: 16
V gene: TRBV5-1
clone size: -
J gene: TRBJ1-2
D gene: TRBD1
CDR3 protein: CASSETATGGVYGYTF
CDR3 DNA: TGCGCCAGCAGCGAGACCGCGACAGGGGGCGTCTATGGCTACACCTTC

CDR3 length: 16
V gene: TRBV10-2
clone size: -
J gene: TRBJ1-5
D gene: -
CDR3 protein: CASSESSPLGNQPQHF
CDR3 DNA: TGCGCCAGCAGTGAGTCAAGTCCCCTAGGGAATCAGCCCCAGCATTTT

CDR3 length: 16
V gene: TRBV15
clone size: -
J gene: TRBJ1-1
D gene: -
CDR3 protein: CATSRDREGQGTEAFF
CDR3 DNA: TGTGCCACCAGCAGAGATAGAGAAGGGCAGGGAACTGAAGCTTTCTTT

CDR3 length: 13
V gene: TRBV30
clone size: -
J gene: TRBJ2-7
D gene: -
CDR3 protein: CAWGLTGEGEQYF
CDR3 DNA: TGTGCCTGGGGCTTAACAGGGGAGGGCGAGCAGTACTTC

CDR3 length: 16
V gene: TRBV6-2/TRBV6-3
clone size: -
J gene: TRBJ2-1
D gene: -
CDR3 protein: CASSPPNYRGYNEQFF
CDR3 DNA: TGTGCCAGCAGTCCCCCTAACTACCGCGGTTACAATGAGCAGTTCTTC

CDR3 length: 17
V gene: TRBV4-3
clone size: -
J gene: TRBJ2-1
D gene: -
CDR3 protein: CASSQDKAGSSYNEQFF
CDR3 DNA: TGCGCCAGCAGCCAAGATAAGGCGGGGAGCTCCTACAATGAGCAGTTCTTC

CDR3 length: 16
V gene: TRBV19
clone size: few
J gene: TRBJ1-5
D gene: -
CDR3 protein: CASSVKGGGSNQPQHF
CDR3 DNA: TGTGCCAGTAGTGTCAAAGGAGGTGGGAGCAATCAGCCCCAGCATTTT

CDR3 length: 13
V gene: TRBV11-1
clone size: -
J gene: TRBJ1-1
D gene: -
CDR3 protein: CASSLRDPFEAFF
CDR3 DNA: TGTGCCAGCAGCTTAAGAGATCCCTTCGAAGCTTTCTTT

CDR3 length: 13
V gene: TRBV7-9
clone size: few
J gene: TRBJ1-2
D gene: -
CDR3 protein: CASRYRDGYGYTF
CDR3 DNA: TGTGCCAGCAGATACAGGGACGGCTATGGCTACACCTTC

CDR3 length: 12
V gene: TRBV7-9
clone size: -
J gene: TRBJ2-7
D gene: -
CDR3 protein: CASSLPGKEQYF
CDR3 DNA: TGTGCCAGCAGCTTACCGGGGAAGGAGCAGTACTTC

CDR3 length: 11
V gene: TRBV14
clone size: -
J gene: TRBJ2-5
D gene: -
CDR3 protein: CASSHRETQYF
CDR3 DNA: TGTGCCAGCAGCCACCGGGAGACCCAGTACTTC

CDR3 length: 11
V gene: TRBV7-2
clone size: -
J gene: TRBJ2-1
D gene: -
CDR3 protein: CASSLDNEQFF
CDR3 DNA: TGTGCCAGCAGCTTAGACAATGAGCAGTTCTTC

CDR3 length: 14
V gene: TRBV18
clone size: -
J gene: TRBJ2-7
D gene: -
CDR3 protein: CASSPGAYSYEQYF
CDR3 DNA: TGTGCCAGCTCACCGGGCGCTTACTCCTACGAGCAGTACTTC

CDR3 length: 14
V gene: TRBV15
clone size: many
J gene: TRBJ1-5
D gene: -
CDR3 protein: CATSTRQTGQPQHF
CDR3 DNA: TGTGCCACCAGCACCCGACAGACCGGGCAGCCCCAGCATTTT

CDR3 length: 17
V gene: TRBV2
clone size: -
J gene: TRBJ2-6
D gene: TRBD2
CDR3 protein: CASTLAGGLSGANVLTF
CDR3 DNA: TGTGCCAGCACCCTAGCGGGGGGACTCTCTGGGGCCAACGTCCTGACTTTC

CDR3 length: 15
V gene: TRBV29-1
clone size: -
J gene: TRBJ2-7
D gene: -
CDR3 protein: CSVKKGSGAVYEQYF
CDR3 DNA: TGCAGCGTTAAAAAGGGCTCCGGGGCAGTCTACGAGCAGTACTTC

CDR3 length: 17
V gene: TRBV21-1
clone size: -
J gene: TRBJ2-7
D gene: -
CDR3 protein: CASSKAPENRGLYEQYF
CDR3 DNA: TGTGCCAGCAGCAAAGCGCCAGAGAACAGGGGGCTCTACGAGCAGTACTTC

CDR3 length: 16
V gene: TRBV7-7
clone size: -
J gene: TRBJ2-5
D gene: TRBD1
CDR3 protein: CASSSVATGAGETQYF
CDR3 DNA: TGTGCCAGCAGCTCAGTCGCGACAGGGGCTGGGGAGACCCAGTACTTC

CDR3 length: 13
V gene: TRBV6-5
clone size: -
J gene: TRBJ1-4
D gene: TRBD1
CDR3 protein: CASSGDRAEKLFF
CDR3 DNA: TGTGCCAGCAGCGGGGACAGGGCCGAAAAACTGTTTTTT

CDR3 length: 14
V gene: TRBV27
clone size: -
J gene: TRBJ2-5
D gene: -
CDR3 protein: CASAKGGARETQYF
CDR3 DNA: TGTGCCAGCGCGAAGGGGGGGGCGAGGGAGACCCAGTACTTC

CDR3 length: 14
V gene: TRBV4-1
clone size: -
J gene: TRBJ1-1
D gene: -
CDR3 protein: CASSQAQLNTEAFF
CDR3 DNA: TGCGCCAGCAGCCAAGCACAGTTGAACACTGAAGCTTTCTTT

CDR3 length: 14
V gene: TRBV5-1
clone size: -
J gene: TRBJ2-2
D gene: TRBD1
CDR3 protein: CASGLGQGTGELFF
CDR3 DNA: TGCGCCAGCGGTCTGGGACAGGGGACCGGGGAGCTGTTTTTT

CDR3 length: 14
V gene: TRBV7-6
clone size: -
J gene: TRBJ2-7
D gene: TRBD1
CDR3 protein: CASSLSDRTGEQYF
CDR3 DNA: TGTGCCAGCAGCTTATCGGACAGGACCGGCGAGCAGTACTTC

CDR3 length: 18
V gene: TRBV3-1/TRBV3-2
clone size: -
J gene: TRBJ1-2
D gene: -
CDR3 protein: CASSHPPNRRDKDYGYTF
CDR3 DNA: TGTGCCAGCAGCCACCCCCCAAACCGCCGGGACAAAGACTATGGCTACACCTTC

CDR3 length: 13
V gene: TRBV28
clone size: -
J gene: TRBJ1-1
D gene: -
CDR3 protein: CASSLGVGTEAFF
CDR3 DNA: TGTGCCAGCAGTTTAGGGGTGGGCACTGAAGCTTTCTTT

CDR3 length: 14
V gene: TRBV5-8
clone size: few
J gene: TRBJ1-2
D gene: -
CDR3 protein: CASSLRGNPRGYTF
CDR3 DNA: TGTGCCAGCAGCTTAAGAGGTAATCCGAGAGGCTACACCTTC

CDR3 length: 16
V gene: TRBV5-1
clone size: -
J gene: TRBJ2-3
D gene: TRBD2
CDR3 protein: CASSPGIAGVLDTQYF
CDR3 DNA: TGCGCCAGCAGCCCCGGAATAGCGGGGGTTTTGGATACGCAGTATTTT

CDR3 length: 15
V gene: TRBV7-9
clone size: -
J gene: TRBJ2-3
D gene: TRBD1
CDR3 protein: CASSLRAGGIDTQYF
CDR3 DNA: TGTGCCAGCAGCTTACGGGCAGGGGGCATAGATACGCAGTATTTT

CDR3 length: 11
V gene: TRBV21-1
clone size: -
J gene: TRBJ2-7
D gene: -
CDR3 protein: CASSKIGEQYF
CDR3 DNA: TGTGCCAGCAGCAAGATCGGCGAGCAGTACTTC

CDR3 length: 13
V gene: TRBV10-1
clone size: -
J gene: TRBJ2-5
D gene: TRBD2
CDR3 protein: CASSGTSGGIQYF
CDR3 DNA: TGCGCCAGCAGTGGAACTAGCGGGGGGATTCAGTACTTC

CDR3 length: 15
V gene: TRBV7-2
clone size: -
J gene: TRBJ1-2
D gene: -
CDR3 protein: CASSPGGGGRYGYTF
CDR3 DNA: TGTGCCAGCAGCCCGGGGGGAGGGGGAAGATATGGCTACACCTTC

CDR3 length: 15
V gene: TRBV12-1
clone size: -
J gene: TRBJ1-5
D gene: -
CDR3 protein: CASSPDRNSNQPQHF
CDR3 DNA: TGTGCCAGCAGCCCCGACAGAAATAGCAATCAGCCCCAGCATTTT

CDR3 length: 15
V gene: TRBV13
clone size: -
J gene: TRBJ1-6
D gene: -
CDR3 protein: CASSLDQGKSSPLHF
CDR3 DNA: TGTGCCAGCAGCTTAGACCAGGGGAAATCTTCACCCCTCCACTTT